This T cell receptor beta chain was identified during a study of T cell responses to AZD1222 COVID-19 vaccine. Broader study findings: Recipients of AZD1222 seropositive at baseline numbered only 6 or 7. Once two AZD1222 doses were given, Spike-specific TCR breadth and depth went up.

The CDR3 runs to 14 residues. Germline CDR1 reads MNHEY; CDR2 reads SMNVEV (reference sequence). V was shortened by 2 bases and J by 0 bases, with 7 bases between the two germline ends. A word on this clone: Its antigen is currently unknown.

Only in-frame clones appear in the TCRdb table, and some are missing; sequencing was by immunoSEQ multiplex PCR. The table has fewer than 120,000 clones, over 85% seen once. Whether given at about 4 or about 12 weeks, second doses were pooled. The J gene is TRBJ1-1, the V gene TRBV27; D is perhaps TRBD1 (5 bases). The sample in question was peripheral blood, obtained 28 days after the second AZD1222 dose. The receptor was isolated from an adult who received the AZD1222 COVID-19 vaccine. The DNA of the CDR3 is TGTGCCAGCAGTTTACAGGGCTTGAACACTGAAGCTTTCTTT. Amino acid sequence: CASSLQGLNTEAFF.